These T cell receptor beta chains were read from a single sample in a study of cytomegalovirus exposure and HLA in healthy donors. TCRdb keeps only in-frame clones here, not all; method: immunoSEQ multiplex PCR. The data contain more than 200,000 clones, 65% to 80% of them singletons. Source material: PBMCs. The receptors were sampled from a girl aged 2-10 years in good health and CMV-seronegative. The CDR3 runs from the conserved cysteine through the conserved F or W. The D gene is left open where the match is weak. A clone size is listed for some rows: how often the clone was seen (once, few, many), or a class if it is expanded.

J: TRBJ2-5; size: .; V: TRBV5-1; length: 15; D: .; DNA: TGCGCCAGCAGCTTAGGACCGACGGAGGGGGAGACCCAGTACTTC; CDR3: CASSLGPTEGETQYF
J: TRBJ1-1; size: .; V: TRBV5-1; length: 15; D: TRBD1; DNA: TGCGCCAGCAGCTTGGCAGGGGGACAGAACACTGAAGCTTTCTTT; CDR3: CASSLAGGQNTEAFF
J: TRBJ1-2; size: .; V: TRBV9; length: 15; D: TRBD1; DNA: TGTGCCAGCAGCGTAGAACAGGGGGCCTTCTATGGCTACACCTTC; CDR3: CASSVEQGAFYGYTF
J: TRBJ2-7; size: .; V: TRBV2; length: 14; D: .; DNA: TGTGCCAGCAGTTCCGACAGAAACTCCTACGAGCAGTACTTC; CDR3: CASSSDRNSYEQYF
J: TRBJ2-7; size: .; V: TRBV28; length: 14; D: .; DNA: TGTGCCAGCGGCCTAGGGGGGGCCACCTACGAGCAGTACTTC; CDR3: CASGLGGATYEQYF
J: TRBJ1-2; size: .; V: TRBV14; length: 14; D: .; DNA: TGTGCCAGCAGCCAAGCGGTGGGGGCGGATGGTTACACCTTC; CDR3: CASSQAVGADGYTF
J: TRBJ2-1; size: .; V: TRBV7-9; length: 15; D: .; DNA: TGTGCCAGCAGCCTCAGACTAGGGGCAGACAATGAGCAGTTCTTC; CDR3: CASSLRLGADNEQFF
J: TRBJ2-7; size: .; V: TRBV10-3; length: 13; D: TRBD2; DNA: TGTGCCGTCCGGGAGGGCCCGCGGTACGAGCAGTACTTC; CDR3: CAVREGPRYEQYF
J: TRBJ2-5; size: once; V: TRBV6-1; length: 16; D: TRBD2; DNA: TGTGCCAGCAGTGCCACTAGCGGAGAAGAACAAGAGACCCAGTACTTC; CDR3: CASSATSGEEQETQYF
J: TRBJ1-1; size: .; V: TRBV7-9; length: 17; D: TRBD1; DNA: TGTGCCAGCAGCTTAATTGGCCAGGGGGCTTCGAACACTGAAGCTTTCTTT; CDR3: CASSLIGQGASNTEAFF
J: TRBJ2-3; size: few; V: TRBV2; length: 14; D: TRBD2; DNA: TGTGCCAGCGGAAGACTAGCGGGCACAGATACGCAGTATTTT; CDR3: CASGRLAGTDTQYF
J: TRBJ2-5; size: .; V: TRBV5-1; length: 13; D: TRBD2; DNA: TGCGCCAGCAGCTTCATGCGGGAGGAGACCCAGTACTTC; CDR3: CASSFMREETQYF
J: TRBJ1-2; size: .; V: TRBV6-5; length: 14; D: TRBD1; DNA: TGTGCCAGCAGGCCGGGACAGGGGGCAAGTGGCTACACCTTC; CDR3: CASRPGQGASGYTF
J: TRBJ2-5; size: few; V: TRBV7-7; length: 15; D: .; DNA: TGTGCCAGCAGCGCCGGGTGGGGGGACCAAGAGACCCAGTACTTC; CDR3: CASSAGWGDQETQYF
J: TRBJ2-1; size: few; V: TRBV4-1; length: 16; D: .; DNA: TGCGCCAGCAGCCAAGGGGGACCAGGGGTCAACAATGAGCAGTTCTTC; CDR3: CASSQGGPGVNNEQFF
J: TRBJ1-2; size: .; V: TRBV6-5; length: 13; D: .; DNA: TGTGCCAGCAGTTACGGAGGGGTACGTGGCTACACCTTC; CDR3: CASSYGGVRGYTF
J: TRBJ1-4; size: once; V: TRBV6-1; length: 14; D: .; DNA: TGTGCCAGCAGTGAGGGAGGGGCTGATGAAAAACTGTTTTTT; CDR3: CASSEGGADEKLFF
J: TRBJ2-3; size: .; V: TRBV15; length: 17; D: .; DNA: TGTGCCACCAGCAGAGAAAAGAAACCCGAGCGGGTAGATACGCAGTATTTT; CDR3: CATSREKKPERVDTQYF
J: TRBJ1-1; size: .; V: TRBV2; length: 13; D: .; DNA: TGTGCCAGCAGTGACGCAGGGGACACTGAAGCTTTCTTT; CDR3: CASSDAGDTEAFF
J: TRBJ2-5; size: .; V: TRBV5-4; length: 13; D: TRBD2; DNA: TGTGCCATCGCCGCGGGGGGTCAAGAGACCCAGTACTTC; CDR3: CAIAAGGQETQYF
J: TRBJ2-5; size: .; V: TRBV6-1; length: 15; D: TRBD2; DNA: TGTGCCAGCAGTAGGGTTGCGGGGGGGCAAGAGACCCAGTACTTC; CDR3: CASSRVAGGQETQYF
J: TRBJ1-6; size: .; V: TRBV27; length: 13; D: .; DNA: TGTGCCAGCAGTATCCAGAGCAGGTCACCCCTCCACTTT; CDR3: CASSIQSRSPLHF
J: TRBJ2-5; size: .; V: TRBV29-1; length: 18; D: TRBD2; DNA: TGCAGCGTTCATAGGACTAGCGGGGGGGCCGGTTTGTTGGAGACCCAGTACTTC; CDR3: CSVHRTSGGAGLLETQYF